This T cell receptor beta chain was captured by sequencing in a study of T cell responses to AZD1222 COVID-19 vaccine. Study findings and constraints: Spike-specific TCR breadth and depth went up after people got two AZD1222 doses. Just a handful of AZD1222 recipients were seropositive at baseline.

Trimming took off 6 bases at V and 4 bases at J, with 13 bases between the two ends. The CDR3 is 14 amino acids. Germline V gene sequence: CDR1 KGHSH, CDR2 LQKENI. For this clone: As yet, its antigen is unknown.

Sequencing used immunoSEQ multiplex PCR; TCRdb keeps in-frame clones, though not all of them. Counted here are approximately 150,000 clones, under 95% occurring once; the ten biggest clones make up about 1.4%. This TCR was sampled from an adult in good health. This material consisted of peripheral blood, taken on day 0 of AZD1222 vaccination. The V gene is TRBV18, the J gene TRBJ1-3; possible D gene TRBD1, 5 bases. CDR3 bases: TGTGCCAGCTCTCCCGGGGCGTCCGGAAACACCATATATTTT. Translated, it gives CASSPGASGNTIYF.